This T cell receptor beta chain was obtained from a study of cytomegalovirus exposure and HLA in healthy donors. Study observations and caveats: Most TCR sequences were rare, but some public TCRs occurred in many donors.

A multiplex PCR was run with 60 Vbeta primers and 13 Jbeta primers. Repertoires were generated with immunoSEQ multiplex PCR, while TCRdb's copy carries only in-frame clones and drops some. The table records almost 200,000 clones, roughly 83% of them present only once. Concerning this clone itself: Its antigen is not known.

Germline CDR1 and CDR2: SGDLS and YYNGEE. The CDR3 consists of 15 residues. V shed 2 bases, J shed 0 bases, and the junction held 2 bases outside the gene matches. Material: PBMCs. V usage is TRBV9 and J usage is TRBJ2-5, with TRBD1 identical over 9 bases. The receptor's source is a male donor in good health and CMV-seropositive. CDR3 in amino acids: CASSVDRGDQETQYF. CDR3 nucleotides: TGTGCCAGCAGCGTTGACAGGGGGGACCAAGAGACCCAGTACTTC.